Listed below are T cell receptor beta chains from one sample, sequenced in a study of T cells in Graves' hyperthyroidism and ophthalmopathy. TCRdb re-called the multiplex PCR reads through MiXCR, storing one row per CDR3 protein. The repertoire holds some 510,000 distinct CDR3 sequences, with 20% to 25% as singletons. Sequencing was performed on blood. The receptors shown here come from a man in his late teens or twenties with Graves' hyperthyroidism. The CDR3 runs from the conserved cysteine through the conserved F or W. Each record gives: CDR3 length, clone size, V gene, D gene, J gene, CDR3 DNA, CDR3 protein. The D gene is left open where the match is weak. Some rows have no size entry. The others give once, few or many, or a class for an expanded clone.

16	few	TRBV6-2/TRBV6-3	-	TRBJ2-6	TGTGCCAGCAGTTATCCCTCCGTCTCTGGGGCCAACGTCCTGACTTTC	CASSYPSVSGANVLTF
14	many	TRBV28	TRBD1	TRBJ1-5	TGTGCCAGCAGTTGGAGGGGGCCACGACAGCCCCAGCATTTT	CASSWRGPRQPQHF
19	many	TRBV7-2	TRBD1	TRBJ2-2	TGTGCCAGCAGCCCCAGGGCGGGACAGGGGGCAGAAAACACCGGGGAGCTGTTTTTT	CASSPRAGQGAENTGELFF
16	many	TRBV6-2/TRBV6-3	-	TRBJ2-7	TGTGCCAGCAGTTACTCCAGAGCGGGCGGGGACTACGAGCAGTACTTC	CASSYSRAGGDYEQYF
13	many	TRBV20-1	-	TRBJ1-1	TGCAGTGCCGGGTCAGGGGCGGAGAGTGAAGCTTTCTTT	CSAGSGAESEAFF
17	-	TRBV19	TRBD2	TRBJ2-2	TGTGCCAGTAGTATGCTAGCGGGGGGTTCGAACACCGGGGAGCTGTTTTTT	CASSMLAGGSNTGELFF
15	many	TRBV19	TRBD1	TRBJ1-5	TGTGCCAGTAGTACAGGGGGCGCCGGCAATCAGCCCCAGCATTTT	CASSTGGAGNQPQHF
14	many	TRBV6-1	TRBD1	TRBJ1-1	TGTGCCAGCAGGGGAACGACAGGGTGGACTGAAGCTTTCTTT	CASRGTTGWTEAFF
15	once	TRBV6-1	-	TRBJ2-2	TGTGCCAGCAGTGAAGCGAAACAGCGCACCGGGGAGCTGTTTTTT	CASSEAKQRTGELFF
17	few	TRBV9	TRBD2	TRBJ2-7	TGTGCCAGCAGCGTAAGACCCTCAGCGGGGGTCAGCTACGAGCAGTACTTC	CASSVRPSAGVSYEQYF
12	many	TRBV5-1	-	TRBJ2-7	TGCGCCAGCAGACCGGACAACTACGAGCAGTACTTC	CASRPDNYEQYF
13	few	TRBV7-9	-	TRBJ2-2	TGTGCCAGCAGCTTAGTGGATGGCGGGGAGCTGTTTTTT	CASSLVDGGELFF
16	many	TRBV6-1	-	TRBJ1-6	TGTGCCAGCAGTGAGACTTGGACGGGGCGGAATTCACCCCTCCACTTT	CASSETWTGRNSPLHF
11	-	TRBV9	-	TRBJ1-5	TGTGCCAGCACCCACTCATGCCCCCAGCATTTT	CASTHSCPQHF
17	-	TRBV12-3/TRBV12-4	TRBD1	TRBJ1-2	TGTGCCAGCAGTTTAGGGGACAGGGCGGTGGTTAGCTATGGCTACACCTTC	CASSLGDRAVVSYGYTF
15	-	TRBV13	-	TRBJ2-7	TGTGCCAGCAGCCAACAGGTATCCTCCTACTACGAGCAGTACTTC	CASSQQVSSYYEQYF
17	many	TRBV4-1	-	TRBJ1-3	TGCGCCAGCAGCCAACCGTTAGACAAGAACTCTGGAAACACCATATATTTT	CASSQPLDKNSGNTIYF
12	many	TRBV11-3	-	TRBJ2-2	TGTGCCAGCAGCTTAGAGATCGGGGAGCTGTTTTTT	CASSLEIGELFF
14	-	TRBV4-1	-	TRBJ1-6	TGCGCCAGCAGAGCACTGAGGGCAGATTCACCCCTCCACTTT	CASRALRADSPLHF
13	-	TRBV10-2	-	TRBJ1-2	TGCGCCAGCAGAGGGCCAGCAAACTATGGCTACACCTTC	CASRGPANYGYTF
14	many	TRBV4-1	TRBD1	TRBJ2-7	TGCGCCAGCAGCCACGGACAGGGACCGTCCGAGCAGTACTTC	CASSHGQGPSEQYF
15	many	TRBV2	-	TRBJ2-2	TGTGCCAGCATGGGATCTGGGCCGGACACCGGGGAGCTGTTTTTT	CASMGSGPDTGELFF
13	-	TRBV9	-	TRBJ1-2	TGTGCCAGCAGCCCGAGACGTTCGGATGGCTACACCTTC	CASSPRRSDGYTF
13	many	TRBV6-1	-	TRBJ2-7	TGTGCCAGCAGTGAAATACAGATCTACGAGCAGTACTTC	CASSEIQIYEQYF
15	-	TRBV7-9	-	TRBJ2-7	TGTGCCAGCAGCTTACTAGCCACTAGCTCCTACGAGCAGTACTTC	CASSLLATSSYEQYF
14	many	TRBV20-1	TRBD1	TRBJ1-1	TGCAGTGCTAGTGAAGGGACAGGGTTCACTGAAGCTTTCTTT	CSASEGTGFTEAFF
13	-	TRBV20-1	-	TRBJ2-7	TGCAGTGCTAACGGGAGTCCCTCTTTCGAGCAGTACTTC	CSANGSPSFEQYF
15	-	TRBV27	TRBD2	TRBJ2-7	TGTGCCAGCAGTCACTCACTAGCGGGGGCCTACGAGCAGTACTTC	CASSHSLAGAYEQYF
15	few	TRBV19	TRBD1	TRBJ2-7	TGTGCCAGTAGTATAAAGAGGGACAGGATTTACGAGCAGTACTTC	CASSIKRDRIYEQYF
16	-	TRBV6-1	TRBD1	TRBJ1-2	TGTGCCAGCAGCCTTACCCCGACAGGGATCCTTTCCGGCTACACCTTC	CASSLTPTGILSGYTF
16	-	TRBV4-2	-	TRBJ1-3	TGTGCCAGCAGCCAGCCGGATGGGGGCCCTGGAAACACCATATATTTT	CASSQPDGGPGNTIYF
9	many	TRBV6-4	-	TRBJ1-5	TGTGCCGGACAACGGTCCCAGCATTTT	CAGQRSQHF
16	-	TRBV10-3	-	TRBJ2-5	TGTGCCATCAAAGGCGGTCGGGCGGGCAACCAAGAGACCCAGTACTTC	CAIKGGRAGNQETQYF
15	-	TRBV12-3/TRBV12-4	TRBD1	TRBJ1-1	TGTGCCAGCAGTTTTGGGACAGCGTTCGGCACTGAAGCTTTCTTT	CASSFGTAFGTEAFF
17	many	TRBV28	-	TRBJ2-2	TGTGCCAGCAGTTTAGCCGCCCCAAGGGGCCTCGGCGGGGAGCTGTTTTTT	CASSLAAPRGLGGELFF
13	-	TRBV29-1	-	TRBJ1-1	TGCAGCGTTGTAGGGGCCCTCAACACTGAAGCTTTCTTT	CSVVGALNTEAFF
16	-	TRBV20-1	-	TRBJ2-7	TGCAGTGCTAGGAGGGGTGGGGGGAAGAGCTCCTACGAGCAGTACTTC	CSARRGGGKSSYEQYF
16	-	TRBV4-1	-	TRBJ2-7	TGCGCCAGCAGCCAAGATTTGGGGAACAGCCCCTACGAGCAGTACTTC	CASSQDLGNSPYEQYF
14	few	TRBV20-1	TRBD1	TRBJ2-7	TGCAGTGCTCGAAACCCCGGGACAGACTACGAGCAGTACTTC	CSARNPGTDYEQYF
14	-	TRBV3-1	-	TRBJ2-7	TGTGCCAGCAGCATAACGACAGTCCCCTACGAGCAGTACTTC	CASSITTVPYEQYF
15	few	TRBV7-9	-	TRBJ1-1	TGTGCCAGCAGCCAAGATTCGGGAGGTGGCACTGAAGCTTTCTTT	CASSQDSGGGTEAFF
15	many	TRBV3-1	TRBD2	TRBJ2-7	TGTGCCAGCAGCCAAGTTTCCAGCGGGGTACGCGAGCAGTACTTC	CASSQVSSGVREQYF
14	many	TRBV29-1	-	TRBJ1-2	TGCAGCGCTGTCGGGGGGGCTTTCGGCTATGGCTACACCTTC	CSAVGGAFGYGYTF
18	few	TRBV6-1	TRBD1	TRBJ2-2	TGTGCCAGCAGTGAAGAGATTGGGACAGGGGAGTCGGGCGGGGAGCTGTTTTTT	CASSEEIGTGESGGELFF
14	-	TRBV27	-	TRBJ2-5	TGTGCCAGCAGCCGTGGACAGCGGTCGGAGACCCAGTACTTC	CASSRGQRSETQYF
16	-	TRBV19	TRBD2	TRBJ2-2	TGTGCCAGTAGGATAAGCGGGGGCGCGAACACCGGGGAGCTGTTTTTT	CASRISGGANTGELFF
15	many	TRBV12-3/TRBV12-4	TRBD2	TRBJ2-2	TGTGCCAGCACCCGAGCGGGGGGCCTCACCGGGGAGCTGTTTTTT	CASTRAGGLTGELFF
14	many	TRBV7-2	TRBD1	TRBJ1-4	TGTGCCAGCAGCCTCGGGACAGTGGGAGAAAAACTGTTTTTT	CASSLGTVGEKLFF
14	many	TRBV12-3/TRBV12-4	-	TRBJ1-5	TGTGCCAGCAGGGACCGGGACAAGAATCAGCCCCAGCATTTT	CASRDRDKNQPQHF
12	-	TRBV6-1	-	TRBJ2-7	TGTGCCAGCATCCCGACTGTCTACGAGCAGTACTTC	CASIPTVYEQYF
15	-	TRBV4-1	-	TRBJ2-7	TGCGCCAGCAGCCTTCGGGAGAGTGGGTCCTACGAGCAGTACTTC	CASSLRESGSYEQYF
14	-	TRBV5-5	-	TRBJ1-2	TGTGCCAGCAGCGGAGGCCGGTCCCTCTATGGCTACACCTTC	CASSGGRSLYGYTF
16	-	TRBV6-1	-	TRBJ1-4	TGTGCCAGCAGTCTTTTTTGGGGCGGAGCTAATGAAAAACTGTTTTTT	CASSLFWGGANEKLFF
14	many	TRBV12-3/TRBV12-4	TRBD2	TRBJ2-2	TGTGCCAGCAGTCCAGGGACTAGGACCGGGGAGCTGTTTTTT	CASSPGTRTGELFF
16	-	TRBV27	-	TRBJ1-1	TGTGCCAGCAGTTTCGGTGGTACGCCTAAGAACACTGAAGCTTTCTTT	CASSFGGTPKNTEAFF
15	few	TRBV20-1	-	TRBJ1-2	TGCAGTGCTAGAGATCTGTCGGGCGCTAACTATGGCTACACCTTC	CSARDLSGANYGYTF
15	many	TRBV27	TRBD1	TRBJ2-7	TGTGCCAGCAGTGATAGGACAGGGCCGGGCTACGAGCAGTACTTC	CASSDRTGPGYEQYF
19	-	TRBV10-3	-	TRBJ1-1	TGTGCCATCAGTGAGCCTGACGGCGGGGTTGGGACCGGGGGGAGAGAAGCTTTCTTT	CAISEPDGGVGTGGREAFF
14	many	TRBV10-3	-	TRBJ2-7	TGTGCCATCAGTGAAGCAGGGCCGACCACCGAGCAGTACTTC	CAISEAGPTTEQYF